This TCR beta chain was captured by sequencing in a study of CXCR3-negative and CXCR3-positive naive CD8 T cells. Study-wide findings and caveats: A higher hydrophobicity marked the TRB CDR3s of CXCR3-positive naive cells versus CXCR3-negative naive cells.

The libraries of TRB cDNA were prepared using 5' RACE with UMI labels. Each CDR3 protein gets one entry in TCRdb, which reprocessed the 5' RACE reads and gives no DNA. The table for this sample gives around 150,000 distinct CDR3 sequences. For this clonotype: Its target is unknown.

Per the germline V gene, CDR1 is LGHDT and CDR2 is YNNKEL (reference sequence). This CDR3 contains 14 residues. Definition of naive CD8+ T cells rested on a CD45RO-CCR7+CD27+CD95- profile. Sequencing was done on a sample of naive CXCR3+ CD8+ T cells from blood. As to subset: CD45RO-CCR7+CD27+CD95- naive CD8+ T cells expressing CXCR3 (TNR3+). The chain is built from TRBV3-1 and TRBJ2-7; the TCRdb call, TRBD1, lacks DNA for checking. This clonotype was obtained from a human donor in good health. Some clones in this sample may be carry-over from other donors' samples. This CDR3 is CASSQGTAYCEQYF.